This T cell receptor (beta chain) stems from a study of shared clonotypes between healthy human individuals. Naive-designated CD8 cells lacked CD45RO, were positively enriched for CCR7, and omitted terminally differentiated effector memory CD45RA+ cells. Trimming pared 1 base from V and 8 bases from J, leaving 8 bases between. This CDR3 is built from 11 residues. From germline, CDR1 is DFQATT and CDR2 SNEGSKA (reference sequence). The method was immunoSEQ multiplex PCR; TCRdb's version includes in-frame clones alone and lacks a portion of them. The sample lists about 580,000 clones; roughly 98% were seen once. In the case of this clone: Other DNA sequences in this specimen translate into the identical CDR3.

The chain has TRBV20-1 and TRBJ1-1; D might be TRBD1 (6 bases). The clonotype originates from a man between 25 and 39 years old in good health. Sequenced input: naive CD8+ T cells sorted from blood. The CDR3 nucleotides are TGCAGTGCTAGAGCCGGGACAGAAGCTTTCTTT. This codes for CSARAGTEAFF.